This T cell receptor beta chain was profiled in a study of shared clonotypes between healthy human individuals. Study summary: There were three CD4 naive, three CD4 memory, two CD8 naive and one CD8 memory plates per donor. General observations from the study: Memory subsets generally showed smaller estimated richness than naive subsets did.

Produced via immunoSEQ multiplex PCR; TCRdb's table is partial and in-frame only. The sample carries around 1.9 million clones, 85% to 95% recorded once. V was pared by 6 bases and J by 3 bases, with 12 bases between. Germline values: CDR1 MNHEY, CDR2 SMNVEV (reference sequence). The CDR3 extends over 14 amino acids. The naive CD8 fraction comprised CD45RO-negative cells positively selected for CCR7 and excluded terminally differentiated effector memory CD45RA+ cells. Adult Caucasians living in Nashville, Tennessee made up all of the donors. This clone has just a few counts. The antigen is unknown. Specimen: naive CD8+ T cells from PBMCs. The chain links TRBV27 to TRBJ1-5; D unclear. This TCR was sampled from a man aged 18-30 years in good health. Some clones in this sample may be carry-over from other donors' samples. CDR3 protein: CASRGWEFNQPQHF. The CDR3 nucleotides are TGTGCCAGCAGGGGGTGGGAGTTCAATCAGCCCCAGCATTTT.